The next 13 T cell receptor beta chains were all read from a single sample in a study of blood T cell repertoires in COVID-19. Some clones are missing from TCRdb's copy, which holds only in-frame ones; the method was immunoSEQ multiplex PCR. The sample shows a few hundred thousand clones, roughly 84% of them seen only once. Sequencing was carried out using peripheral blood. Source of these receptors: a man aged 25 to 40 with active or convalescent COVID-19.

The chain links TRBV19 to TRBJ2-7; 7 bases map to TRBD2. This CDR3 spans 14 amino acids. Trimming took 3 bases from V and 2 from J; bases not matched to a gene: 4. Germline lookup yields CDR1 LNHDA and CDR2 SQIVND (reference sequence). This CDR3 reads CASSISAGAYEQYF. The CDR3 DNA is TGTGCCAGTAGTATTTCGGCGGGAGCCTACGAGCAGTACTTC.

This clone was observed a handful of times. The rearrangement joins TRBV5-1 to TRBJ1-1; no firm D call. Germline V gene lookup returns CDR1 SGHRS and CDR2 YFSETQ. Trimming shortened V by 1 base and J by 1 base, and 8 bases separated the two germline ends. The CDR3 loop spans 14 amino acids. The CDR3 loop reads CASSLLVANTEAFF. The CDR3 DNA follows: TGCGCCAGCAGCTTGTTGGTGGCGAACACTGAAGCTTTCTTT.

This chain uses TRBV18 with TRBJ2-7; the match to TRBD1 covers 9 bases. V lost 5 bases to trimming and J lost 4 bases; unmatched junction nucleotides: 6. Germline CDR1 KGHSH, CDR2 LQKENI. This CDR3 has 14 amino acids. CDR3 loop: CASSFRTGEYEQYF. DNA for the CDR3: TGTGCCAGCTCATTTCGGACAGGGGAATACGAGCAGTACTTC.

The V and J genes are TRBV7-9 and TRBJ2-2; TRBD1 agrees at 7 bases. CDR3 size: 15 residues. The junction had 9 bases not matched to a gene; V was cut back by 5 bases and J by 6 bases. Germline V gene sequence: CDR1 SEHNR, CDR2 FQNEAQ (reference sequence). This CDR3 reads CASSTQQGIPGELFF. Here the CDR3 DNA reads TGTGCCAGCAGCACACAACAGGGGATACCCGGGGAGCTGTTTTTT.

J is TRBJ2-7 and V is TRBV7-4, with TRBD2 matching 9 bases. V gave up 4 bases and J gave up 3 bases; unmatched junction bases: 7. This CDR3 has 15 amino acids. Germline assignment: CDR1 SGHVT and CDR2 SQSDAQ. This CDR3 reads CASSYGGGVVYEQYF. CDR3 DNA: TGTGCCAGCAGCTATGGCGGGGGGGTCGTCTACGAGCAGTACTTC.

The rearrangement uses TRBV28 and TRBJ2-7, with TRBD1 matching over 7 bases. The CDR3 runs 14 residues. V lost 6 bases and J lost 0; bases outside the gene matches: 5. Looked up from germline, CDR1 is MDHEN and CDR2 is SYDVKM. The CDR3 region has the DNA TGTGCCAGCAGGCGACAGGGCTTCTCCTACGAGCAGTACTTC. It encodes CASRRQGFSYEQYF.

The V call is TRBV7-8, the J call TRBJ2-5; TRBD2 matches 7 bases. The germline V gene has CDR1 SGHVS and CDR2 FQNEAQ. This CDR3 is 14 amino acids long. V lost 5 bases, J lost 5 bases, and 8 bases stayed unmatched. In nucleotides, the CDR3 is TGTGCCAGCAGCCCCCGGACTAGGCTGGAGACCCAGTACTTC. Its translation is CASSPRTRLETQYF.

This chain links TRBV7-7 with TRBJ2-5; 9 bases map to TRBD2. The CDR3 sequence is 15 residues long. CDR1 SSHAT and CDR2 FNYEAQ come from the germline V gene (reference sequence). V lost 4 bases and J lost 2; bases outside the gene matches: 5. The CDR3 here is CASSSLAGGQETQYF. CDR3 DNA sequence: TGTGCCAGCAGCTCCTTGGCGGGGGGGCAAGAGACCCAGTACTTC.

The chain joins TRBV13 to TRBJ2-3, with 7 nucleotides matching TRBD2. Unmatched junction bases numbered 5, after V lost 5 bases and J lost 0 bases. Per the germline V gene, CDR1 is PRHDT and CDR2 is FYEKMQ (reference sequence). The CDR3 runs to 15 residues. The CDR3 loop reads CASSPPGGSTDTQYF. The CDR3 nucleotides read TGTGCCAGCAGCCCACCGGGGGGTAGCACAGATACGCAGTATTTT.

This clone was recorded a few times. The CDR3: CAISLSGVGSPLHF. The CDR3 nucleotides read TGTGCCATCAGCCTCAGCGGGGTCGGTTCACCCCTCCACTTT. This chain links TRBV10-3 with TRBJ1-6; D not resolved. This CDR3 spans 14 amino acids. The germline CDR1 and CDR2 sequences are ENHRY and SYGVKD. Trimming stripped 6 bases from V and 9 bases from J, with 15 bases between.

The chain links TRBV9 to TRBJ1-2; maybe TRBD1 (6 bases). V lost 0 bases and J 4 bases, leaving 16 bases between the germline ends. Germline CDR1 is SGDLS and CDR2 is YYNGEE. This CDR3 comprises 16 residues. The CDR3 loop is CASSVGPRDTIYGYTF. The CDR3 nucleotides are TGTGCCAGCAGCGTAGGCCCTCGGGACACCATCTATGGCTACACCTTC.

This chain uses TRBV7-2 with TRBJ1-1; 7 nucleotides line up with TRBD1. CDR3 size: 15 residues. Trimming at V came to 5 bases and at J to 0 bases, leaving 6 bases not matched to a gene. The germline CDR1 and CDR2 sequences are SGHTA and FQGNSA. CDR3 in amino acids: CASSPTGVLNTEAFF. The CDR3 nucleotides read TGTGCCAGCAGCCCCACAGGGGTGTTGAACACTGAAGCTTTCTTT.

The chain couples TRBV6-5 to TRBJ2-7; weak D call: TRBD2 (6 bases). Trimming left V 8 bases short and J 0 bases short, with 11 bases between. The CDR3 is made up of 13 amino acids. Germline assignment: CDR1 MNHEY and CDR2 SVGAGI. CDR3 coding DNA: TGTGCCAGCTCGACTAGTCACTCCTACGAGCAGTACTTC. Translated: CASSTSHSYEQYF.